Here is one TCR beta chain with its context. The antigen is undetermined. This sample was taken from a study of CD8 T cells in ankylosing spondylitis. Whole-study findings and limits: Disease-associated clones were reportedly significantly overrepresented in matched ankylosing spondylitis synovial fluid. Certain motif variants had earlier appeared in reactive arthritis synovial fluid and blood. Roughly eight highly homologous variants formed a TCR beta motif that appeared characteristic of ankylosing spondylitis blood.

Germline loops: CDR1 SGHRS, CDR2 YFSETQ. Trimming took 4 bases from V and 10 from J, leaving 15 bases between them. This CDR3 region has 13 residues. Libraries of TCR beta came from quantitative 5'-RACE with molecular barcodes. TCRdb processed the 5' RACE reads anew with MiXCR; each CDR3 protein has one entry. There are 200,000 to 250,000 distinct CDR3 sequences in the sample; 7.3% occur only once, and approximately 15% lies in the top ten. Sequenced sample: blood, either unsorted or a sorted T cell fraction (not recorded which). The source is a male donor with ankylosing spondylitis. This chain uses TRBV5-1 with TRBJ2-1; D unresolved. The DNA for the CDR3 is TGCGCCAGCAGCCTGGTGGGTGGGAAGGAGCAGTTCTTC. This codes for CASSLVGGKEQFF.